The sequence of this T cell receptor (beta chain) was determined in a study of blood T cell repertoires in COVID-19. Unmatched junction bases numbered 7, after V lost 4 bases and J lost 2 bases. Germline V CDR1 and CDR2: LNHDA, SQIVND (reference sequence). This CDR3 is built from 16 residues. Generated by immunoSEQ multiplex PCR, the TCRdb table keeps only in-frame clones and is missing some. The sample shows a few hundred thousand clones, 65% to 90% of them seen only once. The chain employs TRBV19 and TRBJ2-2; 7 bases align to TRBD2. Sequenced: PBMCs or T cells enriched from blood (not recorded which). The TCR sequence derives from a woman in her forties with acute COVID-19. The chain's CDR3 is CASSTLLAVNTGELFF. CDR3 in DNA: TGTGCCAGTAGTACCCTTCTAGCGGTAAACACCGGGGAGCTGTTTTTT. Complete variable domain (other parts from reference TRBV19 and TRBJ2-2): DGGITQSPKYLFRKEGQNVTLSCEQNLNHDAMYWYRQDPGQGLRLIYYSQIVNDFQKGDIAEGYSVSREKKESFPLTVTSAQKNPTAFYLCASSTLLAVNTGELFFGEGSRLTVL.